This TCR beta chain was documented in a study of blood T cell repertoires in COVID-19. Across the whole study: PBMCs, B-cell-depleted T cells, or T cells were the source of the cDNA or gDNA that made up the material.

Categorization into cohorts depended on clinical history that participants reported. This CDR3 is built from 14 residues. CDR1 and CDR2 (germline): SGHRS, YFSETQ. Trimming left V 4 bases short and J 0 bases short, with 7 bases between. Per the original data handling: Amplification of reference gene primers was used by the study to estimate nucleated cell counts. Sequenced by immunoSEQ multiplex PCR; TCRdb stores in-frame clones only, minus some. Clone size and V and J calls were adopted from that table, with D and trimming inferred from the DNA. The repertoire holds some 250,000 clones, with 82% as singletons. In this sample, this clone turned up a few times. The same CDR3 can be traced to other DNA sequences in this sample.

The specimen sequenced was PBMCs or T cells enriched from blood (not recorded which). This sequence was found in a man in his forties who had recovered from COVID-19. The chain has TRBV5-1 and TRBJ2-2, with a possible D match to TRBD1 (6 bases). The CDR3 protein is CASSRDTNTGELFF. The DNA for the CDR3 is TGCGCCAGCAGCCGGGACACGAACACCGGGGAGCTGTTTTTT. The full variable domain, rest sourced from reference TRBV5-1 and TRBJ2-2, is KAGVTQTPRYLIKTRGQQVTLSCSPISGHRSVSWYQQTPGQGLQFLFEYFSETQRNKGNFPGRFSGRQFSNSRSEMNVSTLELGDSALYLCASSRDTNTGELFFGEGSRLTVL.